What follows are 18 T cell receptor beta chains derived from one specimen sequenced in a study of multiple sclerosis patients with progressive multifocal leukoencephalopathy. Clones were sequenced by immunoSEQ multiplex PCR, and TCRdb holds only the in-frame ones, with some missing. Here the sample spans approximately 27,000 clones, around 85% being singletons. Noted time point: time of PML onset. The material was PBMCs, obtained from a patient treated with natalizumab. Every receptor here comes from a woman aged 25 to 39 with progressive multifocal leukoencephalopathy.

The chain combines TRBV6-5 with TRBJ2-1; TRBD2 agrees at 11 bases. V shed 5 bases, J shed 4 bases, and the junction held 4 bases outside the gene matches. Germline V gene data show CDR1 as MNHEY and CDR2 as SVGAGI. This CDR3 comprises 15 residues. CDR3 residues: CASSRRLAGYNEQFF. The CDR3 nucleotides are TGTGCCAGCAGTCGCAGACTAGCGGGATACAATGAGCAGTTCTTC.

This clone was observed once. V and J are TRBV4-1 and TRBJ2-3, with D maybe TRBD2 (5 bases). Germline-derived CDR1 and CDR2 are MGHRA and YSYEKL. The CDR3 length is 14 residues. V was shortened by 4 bases and J by 5 bases, with 13 bases between the two germline ends. DNA for the CDR3: TGCGCCAGCAGCCCAGCCCGAGGAGGAGATACGCAGTATTTT. Amino acid sequence: CASSPARGGDTQYF.

The gene calls are TRBV27 and TRBJ2-7, with D possibly TRBD1 on 6 matching bases. The germline V gene has CDR1 MNHEY and CDR2 SMNVEV (reference sequence). The V gene lost 2 bases and the J gene lost 0 bases, with 11 bases spanning the gap. The CDR3 contains 15 residues. The CDR3 sequence: CASSLGTHSSYEQYF. CDR3 nucleotides: TGTGCCAGCAGTTTAGGGACACATAGCTCCTACGAGCAGTACTTC.

V gene TRBV9 combines with J gene TRBJ2-3; D unresolved. The length of the CDR3 is 12 residues. Germline V gives CDR1 SGDLS, CDR2 YYNGEE. The ends were cut back, 0 bases at V and 5 bases at J, with 4 bases in the middle. CDR3 loop: CASSVVGDTQYF. The CDR3 nucleotides read TGTGCCAGCAGCGTAGTAGGAGATACGCAGTATTTT. Full variable domain (missing parts from reference TRBV9 and TRBJ2-3): DSGVTQTPKHLITATGQRVTLRCSPRSGDLSVYWYQQSLDQGLQFLIQYYNGEERAKGNILERFSAQQFPDLHSELNLSSLELGDSALYFCASSVVGDTQYFGPGTRLTVL.

CDR3 region: CASSDSGVSGANVLTF. CDR3 nucleotides: TGTGCCAGCAGTGATTCGGGGGTCTCTGGGGCCAACGTCCTGACTTTC. The chain is built from TRBV7-8 and TRBJ2-6, with D tentatively TRBD2 (6 bases). The CDR3 has 16 amino acids. V lost 6 bases to trimming and J lost 0 bases, with 12 bases between them. Germline V gene data show CDR1 as SGHVS and CDR2 as FQNEAQ.

This clone was picked up one time. The chain carries TRBV6-5 and TRBJ2-2, with TRBD1 identical over 7 bases. Germline V gene sequence: CDR1 MNHEY, CDR2 SVGAGI. The CDR3 contains 15 residues. V lost 9 bases and J lost 6; bases outside the gene matches: 13. CDR3 sequence: CASRQGPTYPGELFF. CDR3 sequence (DNA): TGTGCCAGTCGACAGGGCCCAACCTACCCCGGGGAGCTGTTTTTT.

This clone has only one observation. The CDR3 sequence: CASSLAGSITDTQYF. DNA for the CDR3: TGTGCCAGCAGCTTAGCGGGAAGCATCACAGATACGCAGTATTTT. This chain connects TRBV7-8 to TRBJ2-3; D gene ambiguous. In germline, CDR1 is SGHVS, CDR2 FQNEAQ. The CDR3 is 15 amino acids. The V end was cut by 0 bases, the J end by 2 bases, with 9 bases between.

V and J are TRBV9 and TRBJ1-3; 8 bases align to TRBD1. The CDR3 covers 13 residues. Germline loops: CDR1 SGDLS, CDR2 YYNGEE. J lost 3 bases, V lost 5 bases, and 1 base had no gene match. The CDR3 region is CASRDRVGNTIYF. The CDR3 DNA sequence: TGTGCCAGCAGGGACAGGGTTGGAAACACCATATATTTT.

The chain has TRBV28 and TRBJ1-5; tentative D call: TRBD1 (6 bases). The CDR3 extends over 15 amino acids. CDR1 MDHEN and CDR2 SYDVKM come from the germline V gene. V shed 2 bases and J shed 4 bases, with 12 bases lying between them. The CDR3 is CASSLGGRVNQPQHF. The CDR3 DNA reads TGTGCCAGCAGTTTAGGGGGGCGAGTGAATCAGCCCCAGCATTTT.

The J gene is TRBJ2-3, the V gene TRBV5-1; the match to TRBD2 covers 9 bases. CDR3 length equals 15 residues. Trimming removed 1 base from V and 0 bases from J; junction bases left unmatched: 0. From germline, CDR1 is SGHRS and CDR2 YFSETQ. CDR3 residues: CASSLTSGSTDTQYF. CDR3 nucleotide sequence: TGCGCCAGCAGCTTGACTAGCGGGAGCACAGATACGCAGTATTTT.

V is TRBV7-2 and J is TRBJ2-2; D ambiguous. CDR3 length: 12 amino acids. Between the trimmed V and J ends, which lost 2 bases and 9 bases, there was a span of 7 bases. Germline V CDR1 and CDR2: SGHTA, FQGNSA. For the CDR3, the DNA is TGTGCCAGCAGCTTACAGCACCGGGAGCTGTTTTTT. Its translation is CASSLQHRELFF.

This chain joins TRBV6-1 and TRBJ1-2; D is undetermined. In germline, CDR1 is MNHNS, CDR2 SASEGT. Deletions cut 11 bases from V and 1 base from J, with 17 bases between. CDR3 length equals 14 residues. CDR3 loop: CASDPGGVNYGYTF. CDR3 in DNA: TGTGCCTCCGACCCAGGAGGCGTTAACTATGGCTACACCTTC.

This chain links TRBV7-2 with TRBJ2-7; TRBD1 matches at 10 bases. The V gene's germline CDR1 is SGHTA and CDR2 FQGNSA. The V gene end was trimmed by 7 bases and the J gene end by 3 bases; junction bases not matched to a gene: 6. This CDR3 contains 14 residues. The CDR3 bases are TGTGCCAGCACCCCCGGGACAGGGGTCTACGAGCAGTACTTC. Its translation: CASTPGTGVYEQYF.

This clone was seen just once. This chain links TRBV7-9 with TRBJ1-4, with a weak D call TRBD1 (5 bases). V was cut by 0 bases and J by 4 bases, with 15 bases left in between. The germline gives CDR1 SEHNR, CDR2 FQNEAQ (reference sequence). This CDR3 is built from 17 residues. CDR3 protein: CASSLAWEGSYNEKLFF. The CDR3 nucleotides are TGTGCCAGCAGCTTAGCCTGGGAGGGGTCCTATAATGAAAAACTGTTTTTT.

This clone was counted between two and nine times. The chain has TRBV4-3 and TRBJ2-1; D tentatively fits TRBD1 or TRBD2 (7 bases each). CDR1 and CDR2 (germline): LGHNA, YSLEER. The CDR3 contains 17 residues. V dropped 4 bases and J dropped 7 bases, with 23 bases sitting between them. CDR3 loop: CASSLLEGRGPGNEQFF. CDR3 coding DNA: TGCGCCAGCAGCCTTCTCGAGGGGAGGGGGCCGGGGAATGAGCAGTTCTTC.

The chain combines TRBV6-1 with TRBJ2-2; D not resolved. Trimming removed 4 bases from V and 5 bases from J, with 8 bases in between. In germline, CDR1 is MNHNS, CDR2 SASEGT. This CDR3 has 13 residues. CDR3 amino acids: CASSVRWTGELFF. In DNA, the CDR3 is TGTGCCAGCAGTGTCCGGTGGACCGGGGAGCTGTTTTTT.

The CDR3 bases are TGTGCCAGCAGCTCCCGGACAGGTCTTAATGAAAAACTGTTTTTT. Translation gives CASSSRTGLNEKLFF. This chain uses TRBV5-4 with TRBJ1-4; TRBD1 matches at 7 bases. The CDR3 length is 15 residues. The germline gives CDR1 SGHNT, CDR2 YYREEE (reference sequence). The V segment lost 3 bases and the J segment 4 bases; nucleotides outside the gene matches: 6. Together with reference TRBV5-4 and TRBJ1-4, the CDR3 gives the full variable domain: ETGVTQSPTHLIKTRGQQVTLRCSSQSGHNTVSWYQQALGQGPQFIFQYYREEENGRGNFPPRFSGLQFPNYSSELNVNALELDDSALYLCASSSRTGLNEKLFFGSGTQLSVL.

The gene calls are TRBV19 and TRBJ2-2, with TRBD1 identical over 7 bases. The CDR3 runs 14 residues. V shed 6 bases, J shed 0 bases, and the junction held 1 base outside the gene matches. Germline V gives CDR1 LNHDA, CDR2 SQIVND (reference sequence). The CDR3 DNA reads as TGTGCCAGTAGGGACAGGCCGAACACCGGGGAGCTGTTTTTT. This gives the protein CASRDRPNTGELFF.